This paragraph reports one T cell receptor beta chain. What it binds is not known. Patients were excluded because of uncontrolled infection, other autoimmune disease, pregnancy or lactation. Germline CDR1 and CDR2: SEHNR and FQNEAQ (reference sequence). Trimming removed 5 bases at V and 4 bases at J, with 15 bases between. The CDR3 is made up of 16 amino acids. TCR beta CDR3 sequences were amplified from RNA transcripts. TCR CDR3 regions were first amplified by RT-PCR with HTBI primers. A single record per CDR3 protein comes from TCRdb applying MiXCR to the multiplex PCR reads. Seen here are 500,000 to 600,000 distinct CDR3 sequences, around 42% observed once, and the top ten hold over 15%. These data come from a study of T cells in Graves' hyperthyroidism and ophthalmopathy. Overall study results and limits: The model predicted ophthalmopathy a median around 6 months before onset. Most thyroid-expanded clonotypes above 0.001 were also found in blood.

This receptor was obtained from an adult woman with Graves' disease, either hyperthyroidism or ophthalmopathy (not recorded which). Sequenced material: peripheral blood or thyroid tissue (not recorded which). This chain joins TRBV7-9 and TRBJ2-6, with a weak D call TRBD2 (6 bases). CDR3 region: CASSPWGDAGANVLTF. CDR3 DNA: TGTGCCAGCAGCCCATGGGGGGACGCCGGGGCCAACGTCCTGACTTTC.